These T cell receptor beta chains were read from a single sample in a study of shared clonotypes between healthy human individuals. Only in-frame clones appear in the TCRdb table, and some are missing; sequencing was by immunoSEQ multiplex PCR. The profile covers over 2 million clones, with under 95% appearing a single time and around 0.38% taken by the ten largest. Sequencing was carried out using naive CD4+ T cells from PBMCs. The receptors originated from a man between 18 and 35 years old in good health. Some clones in this sample may be carry-over from other donors' samples. CDR3s leave out the opening cysteine and the closing phenylalanine or tryptophan. Fields, in order: V gene, J gene, CDR3 protein.

>TRBV5-1|TRBJ2-1
ASSLGTGGDYNEQF
>TRBV29-1|TRBJ2-5
SLKGRLQETQY
>TRBV7-8|TRBJ1-5
ASSFKGSNQPQH
>TRBV27|TRBJ1-1
ASSLKGGVPNTEAF
>TRBV5-5|TRBJ2-1
ASSLVRDEQF
>TRBV5-1|TRBJ2-2
ASSLAIQGGELF
>TRBV25-1|TRBJ2-3
ASSVGTSGTDTQY
>TRBV5-8|TRBJ1-2
ASSLLQGPRGYT
>TRBV7-2|TRBJ1-2
ASSLGAAAYGYT
>TRBV19|TRBJ1-1
ASSSRGGVNTEAF
>TRBV6-1|TRBJ2-5
ASSEGQTQY
>TRBV6-1|TRBJ2-5
ASSGAGGETQY
>TRBV19|TRBJ1-2
ASSIRLSYGYT
>TRBV28|TRBJ1-1
ASRTRETEAF
>TRBV7-9|TRBJ2-1
ASSSDLWGQSYNEQF
>TRBV7-7|TRBJ2-1
ASSLGISGSLNEQF
>TRBV7-3|TRBJ2-3
ASSLISGSTDTQY
>TRBV2|TRBJ2-1
ASRAPGTTNEQF
>TRBV5-6|TRBJ1-4
ASSRGGGSATNEKLF
>TRBV7-3|TRBJ1-2
ASSPYGTGGGGYT
>TRBV27|TRBJ1-3
ASMGRTSGNTIY
>TRBV28|TRBJ2-7
ASSFSLGQISYEQY
>TRBV2|TRBJ2-3
ASSLETSGSGTDTQY
>TRBV6-1|TRBJ1-5
ASSWTVDQPQH
>TRBV21-1|TRBJ2-3
ASSNRPSGSTDTQY
>TRBV12-5|TRBJ2-2
ASGSLRGELF
>TRBV18|TRBJ2-1
ASSPRSGLDEQF
>TRBV30|TRBJ2-1
AYTEGLAETGEF
>TRBV1|TRBJ2-3
TSSQDTAGGPRTDTQY
>TRBV28|TRBJ2-5
ASSDIGQGRETQY
>TRBV18|TRBJ2-1
ASSPRLAGYNEQF
>TRBV6-5|TRBJ1-1
ASSRGSGEAF
>TRBV5-1|TRBJ2-5
ASSLQGGETQY
>TRBV4-3|TRBJ1-2
ASSLGMTAPGYT
>TRBV6-1|TRBJ1-2
ASSTYDGNYGYT
>TRBV7-2|TRBJ2-7
ASSLGTGLYEQY
>TRBV7-2|TRBJ2-7
ASRYSRGTGEQY
>TRBV2|TRBJ1-1
ASSDGLGAEAF
>TRBV27|TRBJ2-3
ASSSGRPPDTQY
>TRBV5-6|TRBJ2-3
ASSGPGQGAWDTQY
>TRBV7-8|TRBJ1-5
ASSYRMGTLSNQPQH
>TRBV6-1|TRBJ2-1
AGEDGDFANEQF
>TRBV20-1|TRBJ2-3
SARPTDTQY
>TRBV4-1|TRBJ2-4
ASSQEGGAKNIQY
>TRBV5-4|TRBJ1-2
ASSTPEKDGYT
>TRBV7-9|TRBJ2-1
ASSIGLAVNEQF
>TRBV5-1|TRBJ2-2
ASSGLLAGDTGELF
>TRBV28|TRBJ1-1
ASRLWTEAF
>TRBV9|TRBJ2-5
ASSVGIAATQETQY
>TRBV5-4|TRBJ2-1
ASSFPGLAGVNEQF
>TRBV30|TRBJ1-5
AWSLPGTVSNQPQH
>TRBV6-1|TRBJ1-5
ASSEARGDRNQPQH
>TRBV5-1|TRBJ2-2
ASSFDANTGELF